The 6 T cell receptor beta chains presented below share a single source sample, sequenced in a study of cytomegalovirus exposure and HLA in healthy donors. Researchers ran the PCR with 60 Vbeta and 13 Jbeta primers. The protocol was immunoSEQ multiplex PCR, while the TCRdb copy is restricted to in-frame clones and leaves out a portion. The sample records 100,000 to 150,000 clones, roughly 77% being singletons. The sequencing input was PBMCs. Receptor source: a man between 40 and 49 years old in good health and CMV-seronegative.

The V and J genes are TRBV9 and TRBJ1-1, with 7 bases aligning to TRBD1. In germline, CDR1 is SGDLS, CDR2 YYNGEE. This CDR3 has 15 residues. V trimming: 3 bases; J trimming: 5 bases; junction bases outside the gene matches: 10. The CDR3 protein is CASSAGDSRGTEAFF. The CDR3 DNA reads TGTGCCAGCAGCGCGGGGGACAGCCGGGGGACTGAAGCTTTCTTT. Variable domain in full (rest from reference TRBV9 and TRBJ1-1): DSGVTQTPKHLITATGQRVTLRCSPRSGDLSVYWYQQSLDQGLQFLIQYYNGEERAKGNILERFSAQQFPDLHSELNLSSLELGDSALYFCASSAGDSRGTEAFFGQGTRLTVV.

Points on this clone: A read error may produce the germline difference seen at one junction end. The chain couples TRBV19 to TRBJ2-4; TRBD2 aligns across 10 bases. Germline V CDR1 and CDR2: LNHDA, SQIVND (reference sequence). The CDR3 runs 15 residues. The CDR3 region has the DNA TGTGCCAGTAGTATGGGGACTAGCGCCAAAAACAGTCAGTACTTC. This encodes CASSMGTSAKNSQYF.

J is TRBJ1-1 and V is TRBV6-6, with D unclear. The length of the CDR3 is 10 residues. Deletions cut 8 bases from V and 4 bases from J, with 5 bases between. Germline CDR1 is MNHNY and CDR2 is SVGAGI (reference sequence). The CDR3 sequence: CASRGTEAFF. The CDR3 bases are TGTGCCAGCCGGGGCACTGAAGCTTTCTTT.

V gene TRBV27 combines with J gene TRBJ1-1; TRBD1 is a possible D gene (5 bases). With 0 bases removed from V and 3 bases from J, the gap between germline ends came to 14 bases. Germline CDR1 is MNHEY and CDR2 is SMNVEV (reference sequence). The CDR3 is made up of 16 amino acids. CDR3 in amino acids: CASSLSPQGTDTEAFF. CDR3 sequence (DNA): TGTGCCAGCAGTTTATCACCCCAGGGTACCGACACTGAAGCTTTCTTT.

The V call is TRBV6-1, the J call TRBJ1-3, with D tentatively TRBD1 (5 bases). Looked up from germline, CDR1 is MNHNS and CDR2 is SASEGT. This CDR3 spans 15 amino acids. V lost 3 bases and J 0 bases, leaving 9 bases between the germline ends. This CDR3 is CASSDATASGNTIYF. DNA for the CDR3: TGTGCCAGCAGTGACGCGACAGCCTCTGGAAACACCATATATTTT.

The genes are TRBV5-1 and TRBJ2-1, with TRBD1 as a possible D gene (6 bases). The length of the CDR3 is 12 residues. Germline CDR1 SGHRS, CDR2 YFSETQ. The germline V and J ends were trimmed by 6 bases and 3 bases, with 7 bases remaining between them. CDR3 protein: CASTGHYNEQFF. For the CDR3, the DNA is TGCGCCAGCACGGGACACTACAATGAGCAGTTCTTC.